Below, 11 T cell receptor beta chains from the same sample are listed, as sequenced in a study of T cell responses to AZD1222 COVID-19 vaccine. Here immunoSEQ multiplex PCR was the method, and the copy in TCRdb shows in-frame clones only, minus some. The sample consists of approximately 92,000 clones, around nine tenths of them appearing once. Sequenced here: peripheral blood, sampled on day 0 of AZD1222 vaccination. Source of these receptors: an adult in good health.

The CDR3 reads CASSQGLTGEGEQYF. As DNA, the CDR3 is TGTGCCAGCAGCCAAGGGCTTACAGGGGAAGGGGAGCAGTACTTC. The chain uses TRBV4-2 and TRBJ2-7; TRBD1 matches 7 bases. The CDR3 runs 15 residues. The germline V gene has CDR1 LGHNA and CDR2 YNFKEQ. J was trimmed by 7 bases and V by 1 base; bases with no gene match: 10.

This clone has a single count. This chain links TRBV14 with TRBJ1-1; D is unclear. This CDR3 region has 13 residues. Per the germline V gene, CDR1 is SGHDN and CDR2 is FVKESK. V was shortened by 0 bases and J by 4 bases, with 6 bases between the two germline ends. CDR3 amino acids: CASSQDGGTEAFF. As DNA, the CDR3 is TGTGCCAGCAGCCAAGATGGCGGCACTGAAGCTTTCTTT.

This clone was found once. The rearrangement uses TRBV28 and TRBJ2-2; 14 nucleotides align to TRBD2. Looked up from germline, CDR1 is MDHEN and CDR2 is SYDVKM. V shed 5 bases, J shed 0 bases, and the junction held 5 bases outside the gene matches. The CDR3 runs 18 residues. CDR3 sequence (DNA): TGTGCCAGCAGTCCGAGGACTAGCGGGAGGACGAACACCGGGGAGCTGTTTTTT. Translated, it gives CASSPRTSGRTNTGELFF.

The rearrangement joins TRBV7-2 to TRBJ1-5; D call uncertain. Deletions cut 1 base from V and 4 bases from J, with 8 bases between. The CDR3 loop spans 14 amino acids. CDR1 is SGHTA and CDR2 is FQGNSA in the germline V gene. DNA of the CDR3: TGTGCCAGCAGCTTAGACCGAGATAATCAGCCCCAGCATTTT. Its protein is CASSLDRDNQPQHF.

The chain carries TRBV19 and TRBJ1-6, with a tentative D call TRBD1 (6 bases). With 7 bases removed from V and 8 bases from J, the gap between germline ends came to 15 bases. Germline-derived CDR1 and CDR2 are LNHDA and SQIVND (reference sequence). The CDR3 consists of 14 residues. CDR3 in amino acids: CASKRGTSDSPLHF. The DNA of the CDR3 is TGTGCCAGTAAGAGGGGGACAAGCGATTCACCCCTCCACTTT.

This clone appeared a few times. The V gene is TRBV6-2 or TRBV6-3, the J gene TRBJ2-1; TRBD2 matches at 15 bases. The CDR3 is made up of 17 amino acids. Germline assignment: CDR1 MNHEY and CDR2 SVGEGT. The trim removed 0 bases at V and 7 bases at J, leaving 4 bases unmatched. In DNA, the CDR3 is TGTGCCAGCAGTTACTCGGGACTAGCGGGGGGATGGAATGAGCAGTTCTTC. Translated: CASSYSGLAGGWNEQFF.

The V gene is TRBV7-9, the J gene TRBJ2-5; 10 nucleotides agree with TRBD2. The V gene end was trimmed by 5 bases and the J gene end by 5 bases; junction bases not matched to a gene: 14. Germline CDR1 reads SEHNR; CDR2 reads FQNEAQ (reference sequence). The CDR3 loop spans 17 amino acids. The CDR3 DNA reads TGTGCCAGCAGCCTCGGAGGACTAGCGGAAAGGGGTGAGACCCAGTACTTC. Its protein is CASSLGGLAERGETQYF.

The chain combines TRBV24-1 with TRBJ1-1; TRBD1 might be the D (5 bases). Germline lookup yields CDR1 KGHDR and CDR2 SFDVKD. The CDR3 is 16 amino acids. Trimming left V 4 bases short and J 2 bases short, with 16 bases between. The CDR3 protein is CATSDIYRRGNTEAFF. The CDR3 DNA follows: TGTGCCACCAGTGACATTTATCGAAGGGGAAACACTGAAGCTTTCTTT.

This rearrangement joins TRBV3-1 (or the pseudogene TRBV3-2) to TRBJ2-3; D is uncertain. CDR1 and CDR2 from the germline V gene are LGHDT and YNNKEL (reference sequence). The CDR3 totals 15 residues. Trimming cost V 0 bases and J 1 base, with 8 bases left between them. CDR3 bases: TGTGCCAGCAGCCAAGACGGCAGCCGCACAGATACGCAGTATTTT. Translating it yields CASSQDGSRTDTQYF.

This clone was observed once. The J gene is TRBJ1-2, the V gene TRBV7-9; a weak D match, TRBD1 (5 bases). V gave up 0 bases and J gave up 5 bases, with 16 bases separating them. Per the germline V gene, CDR1 is SEHNR and CDR2 is FQNEAQ (reference sequence). The CDR3 loop spans 16 amino acids. DNA for the CDR3: TGTGCCAGCAGCTTAGCGATGGGGCAGCTAATATATGGCTACACCTTC. This translates into CASSLAMGQLIYGYTF.

The chain is built from TRBV29-1 and TRBJ2-5; D may match TRBD1 or TRBD2 (5 bases each). From germline, CDR1 is SQVTM and CDR2 ANQGSEA. Trimming took off 3 bases at V and 2 bases at J, with 13 bases between the two ends. The CDR3 consists of 14 residues. The CDR3 loop reads CSVDRQRAQETQYF. In DNA form, the CDR3 reads TGCAGCGTTGACCGACAGAGGGCACAAGAGACCCAGTACTTC.